This T cell receptor beta chain stems from a study of T cell responses to AZD1222 COVID-19 vaccine. The study, taken as a whole, reports: At study baseline, merely roughly 6 AZD1222 recipients were seropositive. No day 14 peak samples; only post-peak repertoires were characterized. In the spike-specific TCR repertoire, nearly half reportedly target unmutated variant regions. The donor group comprised mostly white British people and more females; the analysis possibly underestimated clonal diversity.

In its sample, this clone was seen once. Its target is unknown. CDR3 size: 16 residues. Germline CDR1 MNHEY, CDR2 SMNVEV (reference sequence). V was trimmed by 7 bases and J by 6 bases, leaving 21 bases between them. Sequenced by immunoSEQ multiplex PCR; TCRdb stores in-frame clones only, minus some. This table has about 120,000 clones, 85% to 90% appearing once. This chain uses TRBV27 with TRBJ2-2; possibly TRBD1 or TRBD2 for D (6 bases each). The sequence derives from an adult in good health. The sequences come from peripheral blood, collected on day 0 of AZD1222 vaccination. CDR3 region: CASKPTADRGAGELFF. The CDR3 coding sequence is TGTGCCAGCAAACCCACGGCGGATAGGGGGGCCGGGGAGCTGTTTTTT.